Shown below are 24 T cell receptor beta chains from a single sample sequenced in a study of cytomegalovirus exposure and HLA in healthy donors. 13 Jbeta primers and 60 Vbeta primers were used for the PCR. Assay used: immunoSEQ multiplex PCR; TCRdb lists only in-frame clones, some missing. Among hundreds of thousands of clones listed, roughly two thirds were seen once. The sequencing sample was made of PBMCs. The receptors shown here come from a female donor in good health and CMV-seronegative.

The V and J genes are TRBV5-1 and TRBJ2-5, with 7 bases aligning to TRBD2. The closer fit of TRBJ2-7 to the DNA end suggests the J call may be wrong. This CDR3 comprises 17 residues. Germline CDR1 reads SGHRS; CDR2 reads YFSETQ. The CDR3 coding sequence is TGCGCCAGCAGCCTCGGTTACGGCGGGAGAAAGGACTACGAGCAGTACTTC. The encoded protein is CASSLGYGGRKDYEQYF.

The chain joins TRBV13 to TRBJ2-2, with 7 positions matching TRBD1. The CDR3 covers 16 residues. The V segment lost 5 bases and the J segment 5 bases; nucleotides outside the gene matches: 11. Looked up from germline, CDR1 is PRHDT and CDR2 is FYEKMQ (reference sequence). The chain's CDR3 is CASSLPRTGWTGELFF. The CDR3 nucleotides read TGTGCCAGCAGCCTACCTAGGACAGGATGGACCGGGGAGCTGTTTTTT.

The chain uses TRBV27 and TRBJ2-7; 7 bases align to TRBD2. Trimming at V came to 5 bases and at J to 5 bases, leaving 15 bases not matched to a gene. The CDR3 runs to 16 residues. Germline-derived CDR1 and CDR2 are MNHEY and SMNVEV (reference sequence). CDR3 sequence: CASSPPGRGAVHEQYF. CDR3 DNA sequence: TGTGCCAGCAGTCCCCCGGGGAGGGGCGCAGTCCACGAGCAGTACTTC.

The chain joins TRBV6-1 to TRBJ2-5; a possible D gene is TRBD2 (6 bases). The J call is doubtful: the DNA matches TRBJ2-7 better. CDR3 length: 15 amino acids. Germline-derived CDR1 and CDR2 are MNHNS and SASEGT. The CDR3 sequence is CASSEAASGFYEQYF. CDR3 coding DNA: TGTGCCAGCAGTGAAGCGGCCAGCGGGTTCTACGAGCAGTACTTC.

This clone was observed a handful of times. Germline is not matched at one junction end, which may reflect a read error. V and J are TRBV7-9 and TRBJ2-7; D gene uncertain. Looked up from germline, CDR1 is SEHNR and CDR2 is FQNEAQ (reference sequence). This CDR3 is built from 12 residues. The CDR3 DNA reads as TGTTCCAGCAGCTCGGTGGCGTCCGGGTGGTACTTC. As protein: CSSSSVASGWYF.

The V gene is TRBV5-1, the J gene TRBJ1-1, with D unresolved. Trimming took off 2 bases at V and 0 bases at J, with 17 bases between the two ends. In germline, CDR1 is SGHRS, CDR2 YFSETQ. The CDR3 is made up of 17 amino acids. CDR3 region: CASSFFLRSVMNTEAFF. The CDR3 coding sequence is TGCGCCAGCAGCTTTTTTCTTCGCTCAGTCATGAACACTGAAGCTTTCTTT.

This chain links TRBV7-8 with TRBJ2-7; D is unresolved. CDR3 size: 12 residues. The V and J ends lost 1 base and 4 bases respectively, with 5 bases between them. Germline V gene lookup returns CDR1 SGHVS and CDR2 FQNEAQ. CDR3 residues: CASSLEQYEQYF. Here the CDR3 DNA reads TGTGCCAGCAGCTTAGAACAGTACGAGCAGTACTTC.

Of note for this clone: Sequence at one end of the junction differs from germline and may be a read error. CDR3 sequence: CASRRRDTSCNEQFF. DNA of the CDR3: TGTGCCAGCAGACGCCGGGATACATCCTGCAATGAGCAGTTCTTC. This chain links TRBV6-5 with TRBJ2-1, with D perhaps TRBD2 (5 bases). The germline V gene encodes CDR1 MNHEY and CDR2 SVGAGI. The CDR3 consists of 15 residues.

The chain combines TRBV30 with TRBJ1-1, with D unresolved. The CDR3 loop spans 11 amino acids. The V gene's germline CDR1 is GTSNPN and CDR2 SVGIG (reference sequence). Trimming removed 1 base from V and 5 bases from J, with 5 bases in between. The DNA of the CDR3 is TGTGCCTGGAGTGGTTTAACTGAAGCTTTCTTT. Its translation: CAWSGLTEAFF. The whole variable domain, filled in from reference TRBV30 and TRBJ1-1, reads SQTIHQWPATLVQPVGSPLSLECTVEGTSNPNLYWYRQAAGRGLQLLFYSVGIGQISSEVPQNLSASRPQDRQFILSSKKLLLSDSGFYLCAWSGLTEAFFGQGTRLTVV.

V is TRBV6-5 and J is TRBJ2-1, with 8 nucleotides matching TRBD2. J gave up 5 bases and V 4 bases, and 4 bases lay outside the gene matches. Germline assignment: CDR1 MNHEY and CDR2 SVGAGI. The CDR3 length is 14 residues. CDR3 protein: CASSFQRENNEQFF. As DNA, the CDR3 is TGTGCCAGCAGTTTCCAGCGGGAGAACAATGAGCAGTTCTTC.

The chain links TRBV9 to TRBJ2-5; D possibly corresponds to TRBD2 (5 bases). The germline gives CDR1 SGDLS, CDR2 YYNGEE. The V end was cut by 0 bases, the J end by 2 bases, with 14 bases between. The CDR3 is 16 residues long. CDR3 sequence (DNA): TGTGCCAGCAGCGTAGGGCTGGGAGAGGGACAAGAGACCCAGTACTTC. Protein product: CASSVGLGEGQETQYF.

This clone occurred a few times. This chain joins TRBV28 and TRBJ2-2, with TRBD1 matching over 9 bases. CDR1 and CDR2 (germline): MDHEN, SYDVKM. The CDR3 has 15 residues. V shed 7 bases and J 6 bases; nucleotides not matched to a gene: 9. The CDR3 sequence is CASIPGTGFPGELFF. For the CDR3, the DNA is TGTGCCAGCATCCCCGGGACAGGGTTCCCCGGGGAGCTGTTTTTT.

This clone appeared a few times. This rearrangement joins TRBV6-5 to TRBJ2-7; TRBD1 matches 10 bases. Germline assignment: CDR1 MNHEY and CDR2 SVGAGI. The CDR3 has 15 amino acids. V was clipped by 2 bases and J by 5 bases; unmatched bases: 6. As DNA, the CDR3 is TGTGCCAGCAGTTACCAAGACAGGGGGCCCGACGAGCAGTACTTC. Residues: CASSYQDRGPDEQYF.

This clone was seen a single time. V usage is TRBV5-1 and J usage is TRBJ1-1, with a possible D match to TRBD1 (6 bases). The CDR3 consists of 13 residues. CDR1 is SGHRS and CDR2 is YFSETQ in the germline V gene. Trimming pared 0 bases from V and 4 bases from J, leaving 7 bases between. The CDR3 loop is CASSLAQGTEAFF. The CDR3 bases are TGCGCCAGCAGCTTGGCACAGGGCACTGAAGCTTTCTTT.

Of note for this clone: At the DNA level, this CDR3 is encoded by other sequences in the same sample as well. The chain recombines TRBV6-1 with TRBJ1-3, with a weak D call TRBD1 (6 bases). V was trimmed by 6 bases and J by 4 bases, leaving 13 bases between them. Germline CDR1 MNHNS, CDR2 SASEGT. CDR3 length: 14 amino acids. The CDR3 loop reads CASSEQGRGNTIYF. CDR3 DNA sequence: TGTGCCAGCAGCGAACAGGGAAGAGGAAACACCATATATTTT.

Notes on this clone: Other DNA sequences in this sample translate to the same CDR3. The chain links TRBV10-3 to TRBJ2-7; D might be TRBD2 (5 bases). Germline V gene data show CDR1 as ENHRY and CDR2 as SYGVKD. This CDR3 has 12 residues. The germline V and J ends were trimmed by 3 bases and 3 bases, with 6 bases remaining between them. The CDR3: CAISETSYEQYF. DNA of the CDR3: TGTGCCATCAGTGAAACTAGCTACGAGCAGTACTTC.

This chain links TRBV6-5 with TRBJ2-5; no clear D. The CDR3 covers 16 residues. Trimming pared 0 bases from V and 1 base from J, leaving 12 bases between. Germline assignment: CDR1 MNHEY and CDR2 SVGAGI. This CDR3 is CASSYSTALPQETQYF. The CDR3 region has the DNA TGTGCCAGCAGTTACTCTACAGCCCTCCCCCAAGAGACCCAGTACTTC.

The rearrangement joins TRBV6-1 to TRBJ1-5; a possible D gene is TRBD1 (6 bases). The CDR3 is 15 residues long. The germline V and J ends were trimmed by 4 bases and 1 base, with 11 bases remaining between them. The germline V gene has CDR1 MNHNS and CDR2 SASEGT. The CDR3 DNA sequence: TGTGCCAGCAGTGCGTACAGGGAAAGCAATCAGCCCCAGCATTTT. It codes for CASSAYRESNQPQHF.

The V call is TRBV7-2, the J call TRBJ1-2; D not certain. This CDR3 has 11 amino acids. Germline V lookup: CDR1 SGHTA, CDR2 FQGNSA. Trimming removed 2 bases from V and 8 bases from J, with 6 bases in between. For the CDR3, the DNA is TGTGCCAGCAGCTTACCGGGGGGCTACACCTTC. Its protein product is CASSLPGGYTF.

CDR3 loop: CASSRGGVSGNTIYF. The CDR3 DNA follows: TGTGCCAGCAGCCGCGGGGGGGTCTCTGGAAACACCATATATTTT. This chain connects TRBV5-6 to TRBJ1-3; TRBD1 is a possible D gene (5 bases). Trimming shortened V by 4 bases and J by 0 bases, and 11 bases separated the two germline ends. CDR1 is SGHDT, CDR2 YYEEEE, per germline. The CDR3 covers 15 residues.

The chain combines TRBV19 with TRBJ2-2; 10 bases map to TRBD2. The CDR3 runs to 18 residues. J was trimmed by 2 bases and V by 5 bases; bases with no gene match: 11. Looked up from germline, CDR1 is LNHDA and CDR2 is SQIVND (reference sequence). The CDR3 DNA reads as TGTGCCAGTAGTCCCCGAGGGGGGACTAGCGCTAACACCGGGGAGCTGTTTTTT. Protein sequence: CASSPRGGTSANTGELFF.

V is TRBV7-8 and J is TRBJ2-2, with TRBD2 matching 7 bases. V was pared by 6 bases and J by 4 bases, with 14 bases of the junction left unmatched. The CDR3 spans 17 residues. In germline, CDR1 is SGHVS, CDR2 FQNEAQ. DNA of the CDR3: TGTGCCAGCAGGATCCCTAGCGGTACGGCGGGCACCGGGGAGCTGTTTTTT. Protein product: CASRIPSGTAGTGELFF.

This sequence joins TRBV10-1 and TRBJ2-3, with TRBD2 identical over 10 bases. Unmatched junction bases numbered 12, after V lost 2 bases and J lost 4 bases. This CDR3 is 18 amino acids long. From germline, CDR1 is WNHNN and CDR2 SYGVQD (reference sequence). The DNA of the CDR3 is TGCGCCAGCAGTGAGGGGGTAGCGGGAGGCCCGAAGGCAGATACGCAGTATTTT. Protein: CASSEGVAGGPKADTQYF.

The chain has TRBV7-9 and TRBJ2-5, with TRBD1 matching 10 bases. V trimming: 2 bases; J trimming: 4 bases; junction bases outside the gene matches: 4. Germline-derived CDR1 and CDR2 are SEHNR and FQNEAQ (reference sequence). This CDR3 has 15 residues. This chain's CDR3 is CASSLTGTGAETQYF. The CDR3 DNA is TGTGCCAGCAGCTTAACTGGGACAGGGGCAGAGACCCAGTACTTC.